These 18 T cell receptor beta chains were all obtained from the same sample, sequenced in a study of blood T cell repertoires in COVID-19. Repertoires were generated with immunoSEQ multiplex PCR, while TCRdb's copy carries only in-frame clones and drops some. The table lists around 110,000 clones, approximately 90% of them singletons. Sequenced: peripheral blood. These receptors were obtained from a man aged 40-50 years with acute or convalescent COVID-19.

V usage is TRBV19 and J usage is TRBJ1-2; 10 bases map to TRBD1. The CDR3 consists of 13 residues. Germline CDR1 LNHDA, CDR2 SQIVND (reference sequence). V shed 7 bases and J 5 bases; nucleotides not matched to a gene: 4. The CDR3 nucleotides read TGTGCCAGTATGGACAGGGGGGATTATGGCTACACCTTC. Its protein product is CASMDRGDYGYTF.

On this clone itself: In the same sample, other DNA sequences code for this CDR3. This rearrangement joins TRBV27 to TRBJ2-7; the D gene is possibly TRBD1 (6 bases). Germline CDR1 MNHEY, CDR2 SMNVEV (reference sequence). Trimming pared 4 bases from V and 1 base from J, leaving 11 bases between. The CDR3 has 14 residues. The CDR3 spells CASSSQQGSYEQYF. In DNA form, the CDR3 reads TGTGCCAGCAGTTCCCAACAGGGTTCCTACGAGCAGTACTTC.

The J gene is TRBJ1-1, the V gene TRBV11-2; the D is unclear. There are 16 residues in the CDR3. Germline-derived CDR1 and CDR2 are SGHAT and FQNNGV. Trimming left V 4 bases short and J 1 base short, with 16 bases between. CDR3: CASSSMTRRGNTEAFF. DNA of the CDR3: TGTGCCAGCAGCTCCATGACAAGACGGGGGAACACTGAAGCTTTCTTT.

The genes are TRBV4-2 and TRBJ1-3; tentative D call: TRBD1 (5 bases). V lost 4 bases and J lost 1, with 14 bases in between. Germline assignment: CDR1 LGHNA and CDR2 YNFKEQ. The length of the CDR3 is 16 residues. As DNA, the CDR3 is TGTGCCAGCAGCCCCCGGTCGGGGGGTTCTGGAAACACCATATATTTT. Encoded protein: CASSPRSGGSGNTIYF.

The rearrangement joins TRBV30 to TRBJ1-1; 7 positions match TRBD1. The CDR3 covers 15 residues. Trimming cost V 0 bases and J 7 bases; bases outside gene matches: 11. The germline V gene encodes CDR1 GTSNPN and CDR2 SVGIG (reference sequence). CDR3 protein: CAWSVQKGGGGEAFF. The CDR3 DNA reads TGTGCCTGGAGTGTACAGAAAGGGGGCGGAGGTGAAGCTTTCTTT.

The chain has TRBV11-2 and TRBJ1-6, with D perhaps matching TRBD1 (5 bases). This CDR3 region has 16 residues. V was trimmed by 3 bases and J by 7 bases, leaving 16 bases between them. Germline values: CDR1 SGHAT, CDR2 FQNNGV. CDR3 nucleotide sequence: TGTGCCAGCAGCTTGGGCGGCGGTTGGACAAATTCACCCCTCCACTTT. Amino acid sequence: CASSLGGGWTNSPLHF.

The CDR3 loop is CASSQGAGTDTQYF. The CDR3 DNA reads TGCGCCAGCAGCCAAGGAGCGGGCACAGATACGCAGTATTTT. The chain employs TRBV4-1 and TRBJ2-3; possible D gene TRBD2, 5 bases. The CDR3 spans 14 residues. Germline V gene sequence: CDR1 MGHRA, CDR2 YSYEKL. V was clipped by 1 base and J by 1 base, with 6 bases between them.

This clone appeared once. The V gene is TRBV5-1, the J gene TRBJ2-2, with 11 bases aligning to TRBD2. J was trimmed by 3 bases and V by 2 bases; bases with no gene match: 9. Looked up from germline, CDR1 is SGHRS and CDR2 is YFSETQ. The CDR3 covers 18 residues. The CDR3 region is CASSFGVAGGPDTGELFF. CDR3 in DNA: TGCGCCAGCAGCTTTGGGGTAGCGGGAGGGCCTGACACCGGGGAGCTGTTTTTT.

The chain links TRBV5-4 to TRBJ2-7; 10 nucleotides line up with TRBD2. This CDR3 is built from 20 residues. The germline CDR1 and CDR2 sequences are SGHNT and YYREEE (reference sequence). With 3 bases clipped from V and 2 bases from J, the junction kept 20 bases outside the gene matches. The CDR3 protein is CASSWRYGHLRTSGTYEQYF. CDR3 nucleotide sequence: TGTGCCAGCAGCTGGAGGTATGGGCATTTAAGGACTAGCGGCACCTACGAGCAGTACTTC.

The rearrangement joins TRBV10-3 to TRBJ2-3, with 8 bases identical to TRBD2. The J segment lost 0 bases and the V segment lost 8 bases, leaving 7 bases of the junction unmatched. The CDR3 runs to 15 residues. Germline values: CDR1 ENHRY, CDR2 SYGVKD. The CDR3 reads CAIGASGGSTDTQYF. The CDR3 DNA sequence: TGTGCCATCGGGGCCAGCGGGGGTAGCACAGATACGCAGTATTTT.

V is TRBV5-1 and J is TRBJ2-5; possibly TRBD1 for D (6 bases). The germline V gene has CDR1 SGHRS and CDR2 YFSETQ. This CDR3 contains 14 residues. V was clipped by 4 bases and J by 1 base, with 11 bases between them. The CDR3 spells CASSTTGVQETQYF. CDR3 coding DNA: TGCGCCAGCAGCACGACAGGTGTCCAAGAGACCCAGTACTTC.

The chain carries TRBV30 and TRBJ1-5, with a weak D call TRBD1 (6 bases). Trimming removed 3 bases from V and 5 bases from J, with 8 bases in between. The CDR3 consists of 12 residues. Germline V gives CDR1 GTSNPN, CDR2 SVGIG (reference sequence). The CDR3 protein is CAWRQGDQPQHF. The CDR3 region has the DNA TGTGCCTGGAGACAGGGAGATCAGCCCCAGCATTTT. Filled out from reference TRBV30 and TRBJ1-5, the complete variable domain reads SQTIHQWPATLVQPVGSPLSLECTVEGTSNPNLYWYRQAAGRGLQLLFYSVGIGQISSEVPQNLSASRPQDRQFILSSKKLLLSDSGFYLCAWRQGDQPQHFGDGTRLSIL.

The chain is built from TRBV19 and TRBJ1-1, with D maybe TRBD1 (5 bases). V lost 3 bases and J lost 7, with 15 bases in between. The CDR3 covers 14 residues. Per germline, CDR1 LNHDA and CDR2 SQIVND (reference sequence). DNA for the CDR3: TGTGCCAGTAGTATTAGGGGTAGGGCCCGTGAAGCTTTCTTT. Residues: CASSIRGRAREAFF.

This chain links TRBV6-1 with TRBJ2-7; no clear D. This CDR3 has 14 residues. Germline V gene lookup returns CDR1 MNHNS and CDR2 SASEGT. V lost 0 bases to trimming and J lost 3 bases, with 9 bases between them. The CDR3 is CASSEAFQFYEQYF. As DNA, the CDR3 is TGTGCCAGCAGTGAAGCATTCCAGTTCTACGAGCAGTACTTC.

The V gene is TRBV25-1, the J gene TRBJ2-2, with 12 positions matching TRBD1. Germline assignment: CDR1 MGHDK and CDR2 SYGVNS. V trimming: 6 bases; J trimming: 6 bases; junction bases outside the gene matches: 5. This CDR3 has 15 amino acids. The CDR3 bases are TGTGCCAGCAGACAAGGGACAGGGGGCCCCGGGGAGCTGTTTTTT. Protein: CASRQGTGGPGELFF.

The chain joins TRBV30 to TRBJ1-1; 7 bases match TRBD1. The CDR3 has 11 residues. V lost 5 bases and J lost 4; bases outside the gene matches: 1. Germline V CDR1 and CDR2: GTSNPN, SVGIG (reference sequence). CDR3: CAWHRGTEAFF. For the CDR3, the DNA is TGTGCCTGGCACAGGGGCACTGAAGCTTTCTTT.

V is TRBV12-3 or TRBV12-4 and J is TRBJ1-1, with D perhaps TRBD1 (5 bases). CDR3 length equals 13 residues. V was clipped by 2 bases and J by 4 bases, with 8 bases between them. DNA for the CDR3: TGTGCCAGCAGTTTATTGGGGGGCACTGAAGCTTTCTTT. It translates to CASSLLGGTEAFF.

This chain uses TRBV3-1 (or the pseudogene TRBV3-2) with TRBJ1-1; no firm D call. There are 13 residues in the CDR3. CDR1 is LGHDT, CDR2 YNNKEL, per germline (reference sequence). Trimming shortened V by 4 bases and J by 2 bases, and 8 bases separated the two germline ends. The CDR3 region has the DNA TGTGCCAGCAGCCTGTACAGTAACACTGAAGCTTTCTTT. Its translation is CASSLYSNTEAFF.